The 30 T cell receptor beta chains presented below share a single source sample, sequenced in a study of Graves' ophthalmopathy and Graves' hyperthyroidism. Researchers took RNA transcripts and amplified TCR beta CDR3 regions from them. First-round RT-PCR used HTBI primers; second-round multiplex PCR followed. TCRdb redid the calling of the multiplex PCR reads with MiXCR, one entry per CDR3 protein. This table has 300,000 to 400,000 distinct CDR3 sequences, roughly 15% appearing once. The sample consisted of peripheral blood. The source of these receptors is an adult man with Graves' ophthalmopathy.

In this sample, this clonotype turned up many times. The chain combines TRBV12-5 with TRBJ2-7, with D perhaps matching TRBD1 or TRBD2 (5 bases each). Between the trimmed V and J ends, which lost 6 bases and 5 bases, there was a span of 11 bases. Per germline, CDR1 LGHNT and CDR2 FRNRAP. This CDR3 is built from 12 residues. DNA for the CDR3: TGTGCTAGTGGCCGAGGGACGCACGAGCAGTACTTC. This gives the protein CASGRGTHEQYF.

This clonotype was detected many times. The rearrangement links TRBV7-2 to TRBJ2-7, with D hard to call. The germline V gene has CDR1 SGHTA and CDR2 FQGNSA. The CDR3 runs to 13 residues. With 1 base removed from V and 3 bases from J, the gap between germline ends came to 7 bases. Here the CDR3 DNA reads TGTGCCAGCAGCTTAGGATTCGGCTACGAGCAGTACTTC. Translating gives CASSLGFGYEQYF.

In this sample, this clonotype turned up many times. V and J are TRBV7-8 and TRBJ2-7, with D uncertain. The V end lost 3 bases, the J end lost 2 bases, and 11 bases lay between the germline ends. Germline CDR1 reads SGHVS; CDR2 reads FQNEAQ. The CDR3 totals 14 residues. The CDR3 nucleotides read TGTGCCAGCAGCTTGCGGACGGATCCCTACGAGCAGTACTTC. Its translation is CASSLRTDPYEQYF. The complete variable domain, with remaining parts taken from reference TRBV7-8 and TRBJ2-7, reads GAGVSQSPRYKVAKRGQDVALRCDPISGHVSLFWYQQALGQGPEFLTYFQNEAQLDKSGLPSDRFFAERPEGSVSTLKIQRTQQEDSAVYLCASSLRTDPYEQYFGPGTRLTVT.

This clonotype came up many times. The chain carries TRBV5-1 and TRBJ2-2, with 9 bases matching TRBD1. From germline, CDR1 is SGHRS and CDR2 YFSETQ. The CDR3 runs to 16 residues. V trimming: 3 bases; J trimming: 3 bases; junction bases outside the gene matches: 6. CDR3 in DNA: TGCGCCAGCAGCTCCGGCGGGACAGGGCACACCGGGGAGCTGTTTTTT. Translated: CASSSGGTGHTGELFF. Filled out from reference TRBV5-1 and TRBJ2-2, the complete variable domain reads KAGVTQTPRYLIKTRGQQVTLSCSPISGHRSVSWYQQTPGQGLQFLFEYFSETQRNKGNFPGRFSGRQFSNSRSEMNVSTLELGDSALYLCASSSGGTGHTGELFFGEGSRLTVL.

The chain is built from TRBV11-2 and TRBJ2-4; 10 positions agree with TRBD2. CDR1 is SGHAT and CDR2 is FQNNGV in the germline V gene. The CDR3 has 18 residues. Losses at the gene ends were 2 bases for V and 0 bases for J; bases not matched to a gene: 7. The CDR3 loop is CASSLMASGSVAKNIQYF. CDR3 bases: TGTGCCAGCAGCTTAATGGCTAGCGGGAGTGTAGCCAAAAACATTCAGTACTTC.

This clonotype was observed many times. The rearrangement links TRBV11-2 to TRBJ1-2, with 8 positions matching TRBD1. With V trimmed by 5 bases and J by 8 bases, 22 bases remained unmatched. Germline V CDR1 and CDR2: SGHAT, FQNNGV. CDR3 length: 18 amino acids. CDR3 DNA: TGTGCCAGCAGCCCACCCATCCTGGGACAGGATTCTCTTGGGGGCTACACCTTC. Translated, it gives CASSPPILGQDSLGGYTF.

This clonotype was observed many times. This sequence joins TRBV24-1 and TRBJ2-3; no reliable D call. CDR3 length: 14 amino acids. Germline V lookup: CDR1 KGHDR, CDR2 SFDVKD. The V gene lost 4 bases and the J gene lost 4 bases, with 11 bases spanning the gap. This CDR3 is CATSEGLSADTQYF. The CDR3, as DNA: TGTGCCACCAGTGAGGGTTTATCCGCAGATACGCAGTATTTT.

This chain links TRBV12-5 with TRBJ1-1; D uncertain. V lost 0 bases to trimming and J lost 1 base, with 9 bases between them. This CDR3 comprises 15 residues. The V gene's germline CDR1 is LGHNT and CDR2 FRNRAP. The CDR3 region has the DNA TGTGCTAGTGGTTTGGTACAAGACGAGAACACTGAAGCTTTCTTT. This gives the protein CASGLVQDENTEAFF.

This clonotype occurred many times. V and J are TRBV7-9 and TRBJ2-7, with D possibly called TRBD1 or TRBD2 (5 bases each). This CDR3 region has 13 residues. V was cut by 5 bases and J by 5 bases, with 13 bases left in between. CDR1 and CDR2 from the germline V gene are SEHNR and FQNEAQ (reference sequence). CDR3 sequence reads: CASSPRDRDEQYF. The CDR3 nucleotides read TGTGCCAGCAGCCCCAGGGACCGAGACGAGCAGTACTTC.

Ten or more counts support this clonotype. The chain employs TRBV2 and TRBJ2-2; 7 bases match TRBD1. Germline CDR1 SNHLY, CDR2 FYNNEI. The CDR3 extends over 14 amino acids. After removal of 7 bases from V and 4 bases from J, the junction contained 6 bases not matched to a gene. CDR3 sequence reads: CASTQGEITGELFF. For the CDR3, the DNA is TGTGCCAGCACGCAGGGGGAAATCACCGGGGAGCTGTTTTTT.

This chain's CDR3 is CASSQVALAAYEQYF. The CDR3, as DNA: TGCGCCAGCAGCCAAGTGGCACTAGCGGCCTACGAGCAGTACTTC. The chain employs TRBV4-3 and TRBJ2-7; TRBD2 aligns across 8 bases. CDR1 LGHNA and CDR2 YSLEER come from the germline V gene. The CDR3 is 15 amino acids. V lost 1 base to trimming and J lost 2 bases; unmatched junction nucleotides: 4.

This clonotype was recorded many times. This rearrangement joins TRBV10-3 to TRBJ2-5; D gene uncertain. Trimming shortened V by 8 bases and J by 3 bases, and 13 bases separated the two germline ends. Germline lookup yields CDR1 ENHRY and CDR2 SYGVKD. The CDR3 length is 13 residues. This CDR3 reads CAIGQSREETQYF. In DNA form, the CDR3 reads TGTGCCATCGGCCAGAGCCGTGAAGAGACCCAGTACTTC.

The rearrangement joins TRBV15 to TRBJ2-7, with 9 bases that match TRBD1. V lost 0 bases, J lost 6 bases, and 9 bases stayed unmatched. CDR1 and CDR2 from the germline V gene are LNHNV and YYDKDF (reference sequence). CDR3 length: 16 residues. CDR3 protein: CATSRDNTGGFSEQYF. In DNA form, the CDR3 reads TGTGCCACCAGCAGAGATAACACAGGGGGCTTCAGCGAGCAGTACTTC.

This clonotype was detected many times. The chain recombines TRBV20-1 with TRBJ2-7; D is uncertain. This CDR3 is built from 11 residues. Germline V lookup: CDR1 DFQATT, CDR2 SNEGSKA (reference sequence). V dropped 6 bases and J dropped 0 bases, with 6 bases sitting between them. The CDR3 loop is CSAVDSYEQYF. The CDR3 DNA follows: TGCAGTGCCGTGGACTCCTACGAGCAGTACTTC.

This chain joins TRBV7-9 and TRBJ2-7; D is uncertain. Germline assignment: CDR1 SEHNR and CDR2 FQNEAQ (reference sequence). The CDR3 is made up of 14 amino acids. Trimming took off 0 bases at V and 9 bases at J, with 15 bases between the two ends. CDR3 residues: CASSLAGSQVGQYF. In DNA, the CDR3 is TGTGCCAGCAGCTTAGCGGGGTCCCAAGTGGGGCAGTACTTC.

There are many counts of this clonotype. This chain connects TRBV10-3 to TRBJ1-1, with no clear D. The germline V gene has CDR1 ENHRY and CDR2 SYGVKD. V was clipped by 2 bases and J by 3 bases, with 16 bases between them. The CDR3 covers 16 residues. This chain's CDR3 is CAISESRFSMYTEAFF. For the CDR3, the DNA is TGTGCCATCAGTGAGAGTCGGTTCAGTATGTACACTGAAGCTTTCTTT.

This clonotype was recorded many times. This rearrangement joins TRBV19 to TRBJ2-7; 8 bases are a match to TRBD1. The V and J ends lost 4 bases and 2 bases, in that order; junction bases with no gene match: 1. Germline-derived CDR1 and CDR2 are LNHDA and SQIVND (reference sequence). The CDR3 totals 13 residues. DNA for the CDR3: TGTGCCAGTAGTAGGACAGGGCCCTACGAGCAGTACTTC. It translates to CASSRTGPYEQYF.

This clonotype was seen repeatedly, ten times or more. The V call is TRBV19, the J call TRBJ2-2; no clear D gene. Trimming took off 8 bases at V and 8 bases at J, with 15 bases between the two ends. This CDR3 spans 13 amino acids. The germline V gene has CDR1 LNHDA and CDR2 SQIVND (reference sequence). Here the CDR3 DNA reads TGTGCCAGTTCCTCGGTGTTGGCGGGGGAGCTGTTTTTT. Translating gives CASSSVLAGELFF.

This clonotype was seen at least ten times. V usage is TRBV6-2 or TRBV6-3 and J usage is TRBJ1-5; D gene ambiguous. Trimming took 5 bases from V and 7 from J, leaving 21 bases between them. This CDR3 is 16 amino acids long. Germline V lookup: CDR1 MNHEY, CDR2 SVGEGT. CDR3 nucleotide sequence: TGTGCCAGCAGTCCTACAAGAACGATCACGCGACAGCCCCAGCATTTT. It encodes CASSPTRTITRQPQHF.

This clonotype was counted many times. The CDR3: CSVPGTEGADTIYF. CDR3 sequence (DNA): TGCAGCGTTCCCGGGACTGAGGGAGCGGACACCATATATTTT. The chain recombines TRBV29-1 with TRBJ1-3, with D possibly TRBD1 on 5 matching bases. Germline CDR1 SQVTM, CDR2 ANQGSEA. This CDR3 is 14 amino acids long. V was cut by 5 bases and J by 8 bases, with 19 bases left in between.

This clonotype was detected many times. The V and J genes are TRBV4-1 and TRBJ1-1, with TRBD1 matching 8 bases. Germline V CDR1 and CDR2: MGHRA, YSYEKL. CDR3 length: 17 residues. V lost 1 base to trimming and J lost 2 bases; unmatched junction nucleotides: 9. CDR3 in amino acids: CASSQAPTDRANTEAFF. The CDR3 DNA sequence: TGCGCCAGCAGCCAAGCACCAACGGACAGGGCTAACACTGAAGCTTTCTTT.

This clonotype has at least ten counts. V usage is TRBV3-1 and J usage is TRBJ2-1, with 9 bases that match TRBD1. With V trimmed by 1 base and J by 1 base, 2 bases remained unmatched. The germline gives CDR1 LGHDT, CDR2 YNNKEL (reference sequence). The CDR3 length is 16 residues. CDR3 in DNA: TGTGCCAGCAGCCAAGGGGGACAGGGTTCCTACAATGAGCAGTTCTTC. Amino acid sequence: CASSQGGQGSYNEQFF.

The sample holds a few counts of this clonotype. V is TRBV24-1 and J is TRBJ2-2, with 8 positions matching TRBD2. This CDR3 contains 17 residues. Germline trimming cut 1 base from V and 5 bases from J; bases unmatched to any gene: 8. Per the germline V gene, CDR1 is KGHDR and CDR2 is SFDVKD. CDR3 bases: TGTGCCACCAGTGATTTAGGAAGCGGGAGAGGAACCGGGGAGCTGTTTTTT. Its protein is CATSDLGSGRGTGELFF.

This clonotype appeared many times. The chain employs TRBV6-5 and TRBJ1-1, with D uncertain. Deletions cut 2 bases from V and 1 base from J, with 5 bases between. Germline CDR1 reads MNHEY; CDR2 reads SVGAGI. The CDR3 totals 13 residues. Here the CDR3 reads CASSYSSNTEAFF. The CDR3 DNA follows: TGTGCCAGCAGTTACAGTTCGAACACTGAAGCTTTCTTT.

Many counts were recorded for this clonotype. The V and J genes are TRBV3-1 and TRBJ2-7; TRBD2 agrees at 13 bases. The CDR3 sequence is 17 residues long. CDR1 LGHDT and CDR2 YNNKEL come from the germline V gene (reference sequence). With V trimmed by 3 bases and J by 4 bases, 9 bases remained unmatched. This chain's CDR3 is CASSHGPGLAGLYEQYF. In nucleotides, the CDR3 is TGTGCCAGCAGCCACGGCCCGGGACTAGCGGGACTATACGAGCAGTACTTC.

At least ten counts were recorded for this clonotype. A junction boundary mismatches the germline segment, possibly from a read error. This sequence joins TRBV5-1 and TRBJ1-1; D remains unclear. CDR3 length equals 15 residues. Germline V lookup: CDR1 SGHRS, CDR2 YFSETQ. CDR3 nucleotide sequence: TGCGCCAGCAGTTTGGAGACCGCCTCCCGGGGTGAAGCTTTCTTT. It translates to CASSLETASRGEAFF.

This clonotype was recorded at least ten times. This rearrangement joins TRBV20-1 to TRBJ2-5; 7 bases map to TRBD2. Germline values: CDR1 DFQATT, CDR2 SNEGSKA (reference sequence). The CDR3 has 15 residues. J lost 5 bases, V lost 3 bases, and 12 bases had no gene match. CDR3 in DNA: TGCAGTGCTAGTAGGGACTACTCCTTCTCGGAGACCCAGTACTTC. It is translated as CSASRDYSFSETQYF.

This chain joins TRBV12-3 or TRBV12-4 and TRBJ2-5, with D tentatively TRBD1 (6 bases). The CDR3 runs 13 residues. Trimming removed 4 bases from V and 4 bases from J, with 10 bases in between. CDR3 residues: CASSSTDRETQYF. The CDR3 DNA reads as TGTGCCAGCAGTTCAACGGACAGAGAGACCCAGTACTTC.

The chain couples TRBV30 to TRBJ1-1, with 8 bases identical to TRBD1. Germline CDR1 and CDR2: GTSNPN and SVGIG (reference sequence). The CDR3 is 13 amino acids. J lost 5 bases, V lost 6 bases, and 8 bases had no gene match. The CDR3 nucleotides are TGTGCCTGCCAGAGACAGGGGAAAACTGAAGCTTTCTTT. Its protein is CACQRQGKTEAFF.

This clonotype was recorded a few times. The rearrangement joins TRBV24-1 to TRBJ1-1; no reliable D call. V shed 5 bases and J shed 6 bases, with 9 bases lying between them. Germline CDR1 is KGHDR and CDR2 is SFDVKD. The CDR3 runs to 12 residues. As DNA, the CDR3 is TGTGCCACCAGTGGTGAGAATGCTGAAGCTTTCTTT. Translating gives CATSGENAEAFF.